These T cell receptor beta chains were read from a single sample in a study of cytomegalovirus exposure and HLA in healthy donors. Produced via immunoSEQ multiplex PCR; TCRdb's table is partial and in-frame only. Among 150,000 or so clones, about 74% were seen once, and the ten largest hold 3.1%. Material for sequencing was PBMCs. These receptors were obtained from a male donor in good health and CMV-seronegative. Each CDR3 is given with its conserved first and last residue. The D gene is left open where the match is weak. Expanded clones are given a class, and other clones once, few, many or no size at all.

D gene: NA; clone size: few; J gene: TRBJ1-2; V gene: TRBV7-2; CDR3 DNA: TGTGCCAGCAGCCGTAATATGCCGGGTGGGGGGGCGGGTGATGGCTACACCTTC; CDR3 protein: CASSRNMPGGGAGDGYTF
D gene: NA; clone size: once; J gene: TRBJ2-2; V gene: TRBV11-1; CDR3 DNA: TGTGCCAGCAGCTTAGGGGCGAGCACCGGGGAGCTGTTTTTT; CDR3 protein: CASSLGASTGELFF
D gene: NA; clone size: NA; J gene: TRBJ2-5; V gene: TRBV10-3; CDR3 DNA: TGTGCCATCAGTGAGTCGGGAGCGGAAGAGACCCAGTACTTC; CDR3 protein: CAISESGAEETQYF
D gene: TRBD1; clone size: NA; J gene: TRBJ1-5; V gene: TRBV30; CDR3 DNA: TGTGCCTGGAGCAGGGGGGTTCGACAGCCCCAGCATTTT; CDR3 protein: CAWSRGVRQPQHF
D gene: NA; clone size: NA; J gene: TRBJ1-6; V gene: TRBV28; CDR3 DNA: TGTGCCAGCAGTCAGGACAGCTGGGATAGCTCCTATAATTCACCCCTCCACTTT; CDR3 protein: CASSQDSWDSSYNSPLHF
D gene: TRBD2; clone size: few; J gene: TRBJ2-5; V gene: TRBV6-5; CDR3 DNA: TGTGCCAGCAGAGCGGGAGCCATAGAGACCCAGTACTTC; CDR3 protein: CASRAGAIETQYF
D gene: NA; clone size: NA; J gene: TRBJ2-1; V gene: TRBV4-1; CDR3 DNA: TGCGCCAGCAGCCAAGAACCTTCTATCGGGACACTTACCTACAATGAGCAGTTCTTC; CDR3 protein: CASSQEPSIGTLTYNEQFF
D gene: TRBD2; clone size: NA; J gene: TRBJ2-7; V gene: TRBV6-1; CDR3 DNA: TGTGCCAGCAGTGAAGCAGGGAGGGGAAAGGACTACGAGCAGTACTTC; CDR3 protein: CASSEAGRGKDYEQYF
D gene: NA; clone size: NA; J gene: TRBJ1-5; V gene: TRBV29-1; CDR3 DNA: TGCAGCGTCACTTTTCGCGGTTATAGCAATCAGCCCCAGCATTTT; CDR3 protein: CSVTFRGYSNQPQHF
D gene: TRBD1; clone size: NA; J gene: TRBJ1-5; V gene: TRBV18; CDR3 DNA: TGTGCCAGCTCACTGGGGACAGGCCCCAATCAGCCCCAGCATTTT; CDR3 protein: CASSLGTGPNQPQHF
D gene: NA; clone size: NA; J gene: TRBJ2-7; V gene: TRBV9; CDR3 DNA: TGTGCCAGCAGCGTAGAACCCGGGGGTTACGAGCAGTACTTC; CDR3 protein: CASSVEPGGYEQYF
D gene: NA; clone size: NA; J gene: TRBJ2-7; V gene: TRBV28; CDR3 DNA: TGTGCCAGCAGTAGGCCCGGACTGCCAAACGAGCAGTACTTC; CDR3 protein: CASSRPGLPNEQYF
D gene: NA; clone size: few; J gene: TRBJ1-1; V gene: TRBV4-3; CDR3 DNA: TGCGCCAGCAGCTTAGTAACGGTCGAGAACACTGAAGCTTTCTTT; CDR3 protein: CASSLVTVENTEAFF
D gene: NA; clone size: NA; J gene: TRBJ1-2; V gene: TRBV4-3; CDR3 DNA: TGCGCCAGCAGCTGGCAGGGGAACGCTATTAACTATGGCTACACCTTC; CDR3 protein: CASSWQGNAINYGYTF
D gene: NA; clone size: NA; J gene: TRBJ1-4; V gene: TRBV2; CDR3 DNA: TGTGCCAGCAACGGAGAAGCCCTAAATGAAAAACTGTTTTTT; CDR3 protein: CASNGEALNEKLFF
D gene: TRBD2; clone size: NA; J gene: TRBJ2-1; V gene: TRBV7-2; CDR3 DNA: TGTGCCAGCAGCCCTTTTCTGGACGAGCGGGGGGGTGAGCAGTTCTTC; CDR3 protein: CASSPFLDERGGEQFF
D gene: TRBD1; clone size: NA; J gene: TRBJ1-3; V gene: TRBV28; CDR3 DNA: TGTGCCAGCAGTTCGGGACAGGGAAACTCTGGAAACACCATATATTTT; CDR3 protein: CASSSGQGNSGNTIYF
D gene: NA; clone size: few; J gene: TRBJ2-1; V gene: TRBV2; CDR3 DNA: TGTGCCAGCAGTGTCAGGCAGGGCGGATACAATGAGCAGTTCTTC; CDR3 protein: CASSVRQGGYNEQFF
D gene: TRBD1; clone size: NA; J gene: TRBJ1-1; V gene: TRBV18; CDR3 DNA: TGTGCCAGCTCACCATCGGACAGGGCCACTGAAGCTTTCTTT; CDR3 protein: CASSPSDRATEAFF
D gene: TRBD1; clone size: NA; J gene: TRBJ2-7; V gene: TRBV19; CDR3 DNA: TGTGCCAGTAGTACCTTGGACAGGGTGGACGAGCAGTACTTC; CDR3 protein: CASSTLDRVDEQYF
D gene: NA; clone size: NA; J gene: TRBJ1-1; V gene: TRBV6-5; CDR3 DNA: TGTGCCAGCAGTACCCCCCCCGGGTACACTGAAGCTTTCTTT; CDR3 protein: CASSTPPGYTEAFF
D gene: TRBD1; clone size: NA; J gene: TRBJ2-7; V gene: TRBV5-4; CDR3 DNA: TGTGCCAGCAGCCCCTGGGGACAGGGGGCCCTTAACTCCTACGAGCAGTACTTC; CDR3 protein: CASSPWGQGALNSYEQYF
D gene: NA; clone size: few; J gene: TRBJ1-5; V gene: TRBV7-2; CDR3 DNA: TGTGCCAGCAGGGGGGGGGCTTGGGAGCCCCAGCATTTT; CDR3 protein: CASRGGAWEPQHF
D gene: TRBD2; clone size: NA; J gene: TRBJ2-1; V gene: TRBV10-3; CDR3 DNA: TGTGCCATCACCGCTGCACCGGGACTAGGCACCTACAATGAGCAGTTCTTC; CDR3 protein: CAITAAPGLGTYNEQFF
D gene: NA; clone size: NA; J gene: TRBJ2-7; V gene: TRBV30; CDR3 DNA: TGTGCCTGGAGTTGGGGCGACTCCTACGAGCAGTACTTC; CDR3 protein: CAWSWGDSYEQYF
D gene: TRBD2; clone size: once; J gene: TRBJ2-7; V gene: TRBV4-3; CDR3 DNA: TGCGCCAGCAGCCAAGACCCGAGGGGTCACGGGTCTAGCGGGAGAGCGCCCTACGAGCAGTACTTC; CDR3 protein: CASSQDPRGHGSSGRAPYEQYF
D gene: TRBD2; clone size: NA; J gene: TRBJ2-4; V gene: TRBV5-1; CDR3 DNA: TGCGCCAGCAGCTCCGGAGGGCCGAGTGATCGGGGAGGGGCCAAAAACATTCAGTACTTC; CDR3 protein: CASSSGGPSDRGGAKNIQYF